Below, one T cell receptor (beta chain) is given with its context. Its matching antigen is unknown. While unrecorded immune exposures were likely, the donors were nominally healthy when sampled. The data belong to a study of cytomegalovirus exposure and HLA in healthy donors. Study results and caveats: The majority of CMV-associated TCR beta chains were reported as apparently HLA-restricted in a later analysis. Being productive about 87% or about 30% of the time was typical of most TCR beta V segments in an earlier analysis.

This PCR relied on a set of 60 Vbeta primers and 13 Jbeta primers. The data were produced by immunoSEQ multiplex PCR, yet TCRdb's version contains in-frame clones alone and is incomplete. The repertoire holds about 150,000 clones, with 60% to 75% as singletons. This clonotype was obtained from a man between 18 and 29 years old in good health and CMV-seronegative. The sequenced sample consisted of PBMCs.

CDR3 in amino acids: CASSLQPGQGGDTQYF. DNA for the CDR3: TGCGCCAGCAGCTTACAACCGGGACAGGGGGGAGATACGCAGTATTTT. The chain combines TRBV5-1 with TRBJ2-3; the match to TRBD1 covers 11 bases. In germline, CDR1 is SGHRS, CDR2 YFSETQ. The J segment lost 5 bases and the V segment lost 2 bases, leaving 7 bases of the junction unmatched. The CDR3 contains 16 residues.